One and the same sample provided the 17 T cell receptor beta chains below, sequenced in a study of T cell responses to AZD1222 COVID-19 vaccine. Profiling relied on immunoSEQ multiplex PCR, and the TCRdb table lists in-frame clones only, not all of them. The repertoire consists of more than 85,000 clones, with about 87% occurring once and the leading ten covering 1.6%. Sequencing used peripheral blood, obtained on day 0 of AZD1222 vaccination. These receptors came from an adult in good health.

The chain joins TRBV30 to TRBJ1-6; TRBD1 is a possible D gene (5 bases). The CDR3 consists of 17 residues. V lost 3 bases and J lost 9, with 24 bases in between. From germline, CDR1 is GTSNPN and CDR2 SVGIG (reference sequence). The CDR3 is CAWRGRTGTPMGSPLHF. The CDR3 DNA sequence: TGTGCCTGGAGAGGAAGAACCGGGACCCCAATGGGTTCACCCCTCCACTTT. The variable domain in full, completed from reference TRBV30 and TRBJ1-6, reads SQTIHQWPATLVQPVGSPLSLECTVEGTSNPNLYWYRQAAGRGLQLLFYSVGIGQISSEVPQNLSASRPQDRQFILSSKKLLLSDSGFYLCAWRGRTGTPMGSPLHFGNGTRLTVT.

The CDR3 spells CASSFRTGGPDTQYF. The CDR3 coding sequence is TGTGCCAGCAGCTTCCGGACAGGGGGCCCAGATACGCAGTATTTT. The V gene is TRBV5-4, the J gene TRBJ2-3; 11 nucleotides agree with TRBD1. Germline V CDR1 and CDR2: SGHNT, YYREEE (reference sequence). V was pared by 2 bases and J by 4 bases, with 3 bases of the junction left unmatched. CDR3 length: 15 amino acids.

This clone was recorded once. The chain recombines TRBV9 with TRBJ2-7, with TRBD2 matching over 13 bases. The CDR3 is 16 amino acids. Germline V CDR1 and CDR2: SGDLS, YYNGEE. V dropped 3 bases and J dropped 4; count of bases not matched to a gene: 7. The CDR3 DNA is TGTGCCAGCAGCGCAACTAGCGGGAGGGCCGCATACGAGCAGTACTTC. Protein: CASSATSGRAAYEQYF.

This chain joins TRBV30 and TRBJ1-1, with D tentatively TRBD1 (6 bases). Germline lookup yields CDR1 GTSNPN and CDR2 SVGIG (reference sequence). The CDR3 has 14 amino acids. With 4 bases removed from V and 4 bases from J, the gap between germline ends came to 16 bases. CDR3 DNA sequence: TGTGCCTGGATGGGGGGGCAGCTTGTCACTGAAGCTTTCTTT. As protein: CAWMGGQLVTEAFF.

The chain is built from TRBV18 and TRBJ2-7, with D hard to call. V was trimmed by 4 bases and J by 1 base, leaving 5 bases between them. From germline, CDR1 is KGHSH and CDR2 LQKENI. CDR3 length: 12 amino acids. CDR3 nucleotides: TGTGCCAGCTCACGTCAGTCCTACGAGCAGTACTTC. This sequence encodes CASSRQSYEQYF.

This clone was seen only once. V and J are TRBV7-7 and TRBJ2-5; maybe TRBD2 (5 bases). Trimming took off 5 bases at V and 5 bases at J, with 18 bases between the two ends. CDR1 is SSHAT and CDR2 is FNYEAQ in the germline V gene (reference sequence). The CDR3 sequence is 15 residues long. CDR3 sequence: CASSGSRASGETQYF. In DNA, the CDR3 is TGTGCCAGCAGCGGCTCGCGGGCCTCTGGGGAGACCCAGTACTTC.

This clone was counted between two and nine times. The J gene is TRBJ1-3, the V gene TRBV9; a possible D gene is TRBD1 (6 bases). The length of the CDR3 is 17 residues. The germline V gene has CDR1 SGDLS and CDR2 YYNGEE. Deletions cut 0 bases from V and 0 bases from J, with 13 bases between. CDR3: CASSVGSKGGSGNTIYF. CDR3 nucleotides: TGTGCCAGCAGCGTAGGATCCAAAGGGGGCTCTGGAAACACCATATATTTT.

V usage is TRBV5-3 and J usage is TRBJ1-4; 7 bases align to TRBD1. Being an ORF, TRBV5-3 has a function that is uncertain. V dropped 10 bases and J dropped 8; count of bases not matched to a gene: 11. This CDR3 contains 13 residues. The CDR3 DNA follows: TGTGCCCCTCAACCCCAGGGGGACGAAAAACTGTTTTTT. It codes for CAPQPQGDEKLFF.

The table lists this clone with a count of one. The gene calls are TRBV6-5 and TRBJ1-2; TRBD1 might be the D (5 bases). The CDR3 spans 13 residues. Trimming shortened V by 8 bases and J by 2 bases, and 12 bases separated the two germline ends. Germline V CDR1 and CDR2: MNHEY, SVGAGI. CDR3 amino acids: CASVRGGNYGYTF. The CDR3 DNA is TGTGCCAGCGTCCGCGGGGGAAACTATGGCTACACCTTC.

The gene calls are TRBV27 and TRBJ1-5; D is undetermined. CDR3 length: 15 amino acids. Germline V gene data show CDR1 as MNHEY and CDR2 as SMNVEV (reference sequence). Between the trimmed V and J ends, which lost 8 bases and 1 base, there was a span of 15 bases. CDR3 loop: CASGEGPGSNQPQHF. CDR3 sequence (DNA): TGTGCCAGCGGCGAGGGCCCGGGGAGCAATCAGCCCCAGCATTTT.

This rearrangement joins TRBV6-5 to TRBJ1-2; D remains unclear. Germline CDR1 MNHEY, CDR2 SVGAGI. The CDR3 totals 14 residues. V was cut by 6 bases and J by 2 bases, with 13 bases left in between. The CDR3 DNA reads as TGTGCCAGCAGGGCCTTAGAGGCGAACTATGGCTACACCTTC. This encodes CASRALEANYGYTF.

V and J are TRBV2 and TRBJ1-3; unclear D gene. Trimming pared 4 bases from V and 4 bases from J, leaving 8 bases between. The germline gives CDR1 SNHLY, CDR2 FYNNEI. The CDR3 is made up of 13 amino acids. CDR3 protein: CASSGAKGNTIYF. DNA of the CDR3: TGTGCCAGCAGTGGTGCCAAGGGAAACACCATATATTTT.

V gene TRBV6-1 combines with J gene TRBJ1-5; 8 bases agree with TRBD1. With V trimmed by 1 base and J by 5 bases, 10 bases remained unmatched. The CDR3 consists of 17 residues. Looked up from germline, CDR1 is MNHNS and CDR2 is SASEGT. The CDR3 here is CASSEGTHTGGDQPQHF. The CDR3 nucleotides are TGTGCCAGCAGTGAAGGTACACACACAGGGGGAGATCAGCCCCAGCATTTT.

The chain recombines TRBV2 with TRBJ2-7; D unresolved. Looked up from germline, CDR1 is SNHLY and CDR2 is FYNNEI. V gave up 1 base and J gave up 2 bases, with 9 bases separating them. The length of the CDR3 is 14 residues. The CDR3 DNA reads as TGTGCCAGCAGTGAAGGTCCAGGTGCCTACGAGCAGTACTTC. Its translation: CASSEGPGAYEQYF.

V usage is TRBV5-1 and J usage is TRBJ1-1, with TRBD1 matching 11 bases. CDR1 is SGHRS, CDR2 YFSETQ, per germline. The CDR3 is 16 amino acids. J gave up 4 bases and V 4 bases, and 9 bases lay outside the gene matches. In nucleotides, the CDR3 is TGCGCCAGCAGCCAACTGGACAGGGGGCACGGCACTGAAGCTTTCTTT. Protein: CASSQLDRGHGTEAFF.

The rearrangement links TRBV30 to TRBJ2-1, with D tentatively TRBD1 (6 bases). CDR3 length: 13 amino acids. Trimming stripped 2 bases from V and 7 bases from J, with 12 bases between. Germline V gene data show CDR1 as GTSNPN and CDR2 as SVGIG (reference sequence). Written as DNA, the CDR3 is TGTGCCTGGAGTAAACCGGGACAAAATGAGCAGTTCTTC. This encodes CAWSKPGQNEQFF.

This chain joins TRBV6-5 and TRBJ1-2, with 8 bases identical to TRBD1. Germline values: CDR1 MNHEY, CDR2 SVGAGI. The ends lost 4 bases at V and 0 bases at J; junction bases unmatched: 7. CDR3 length: 16 residues. The chain's CDR3 is CASSSPRTGTNYGYTF. CDR3 sequence (DNA): TGTGCCAGCAGTTCCCCCCGGACAGGGACTAACTATGGCTACACCTTC.